This T cell receptor (beta chain) stems from a study of blood T cell repertoires in COVID-19. Study-wide background: The United States, Italy and Spain were the sources of the acute and convalescent COVID-19 samples. PBMCs, B-cell-depleted T cells, or T cells provided the cDNA or gDNA that made up the material.

Source study methods: How many nucleated cells were present was estimated from reference gene primer amplification. This table comes from immunoSEQ multiplex PCR, and its TCRdb copy is limited to in-frame clones, with some not included. V and J calls and clone size are those listed in that table; D and trimming were worked out from the DNA. The table lists about 280,000 clones, about four fifths of them singletons. This clone showed up just once. The CDR3 is 15 amino acids. Trimming cost V 6 bases and J 7 bases; bases outside gene matches: 11. Germline values: CDR1 MDHEN, CDR2 SYDVKM. The chain links TRBV28 to TRBJ1-5; TRBD1 agrees at 8 bases. Sequenced input: peripheral blood. The sequence was collected from a woman aged 45-65 years who had recovered from COVID-19. In DNA, the CDR3 is TGTGCCAGCAGGACTACAGGGGGGTCAAAGCAGCCCCAGCATTTT. Its translation: CASRTTGGSKQPQHF.